The subject of this entry is one TCR beta chain. The clone's antigen remains unknown. No base quality information exists; no much larger clone differs at one position. Patients with hyperthyroidism were aged 18 to 65 years, had been newly diagnosed, and had a disease duration of less than 2 months. Patients were excluded if they had other autoimmune diseases, uncontrolled infections, pregnancy or lactation. Clinical symptoms, serum thyroxine, TRAb, thyroid ultrasound and orbital computed tomography were used for diagnosis. Total RNA was extracted using Trizol reagent, and RNA quality was checked on an Agilent 2100 Bioanalyzer. The CDR1 and CDR2 encoded by the germline V gene are SNHLY and FYNNEI. The CDR3 runs 15 residues from the cysteine to the phenylalanine. The retained sequence is limited to the CDR3, 45 bases, with the frame set at the first base. The V and J ends are trimmed by 10 bases and 2 bases, leaving 19 bases between them.

For repertoire sequencing, TCR beta CDR3 regions were amplified from RNA transcripts. HTBI primers and the Qiagen OneStep RT-PCR kit were used in a first-round RT-PCR, which was followed by a second-round multiplex PCR, size selection and purification. The libraries underwent paired-end sequencing with 100 bp reads on an Illumina HiSeq2000. The paper's processing steps were these. SOAPnuke was used for read processing, and reads with adapters, uncalled bases, a mean Phred below 15, or no exact constant-primer or identifier match were discarded. COPE v1.2.5 was used to merge the high-quality paired reads. Unique nucleotide sequences were defined as clonotypes and aligned to IMGT TRB V, D and J references using MiTCR v1.1. Analysis was restricted to V-J combinations with a frequency above 0.0001, which covered about 99% of repertoires. A TCR clonal expansion and chaos score per V-J combination was defined as the ratio of F50 clonal expansion to chaos observed in the TCRdist matrix. Welch's t-statistics and random forest were used to reduce the features to 10 to 15 V-J combinations, which were then used as input to a naive Bayes classifier. The Morisita-Horn index was used to measure how similar the thyroid and blood repertoires were. TCRdb passed the public sequencing reads through fastp at Q25 and MiXCR, retaining productive beta sequences. Each CDR3 protein appears once, grouped with its most common genes and DNA. TCRdb, rather than the study authors, made the V and J calls. This sample gives 500,000 to 700,000 distinct CDR3 sequences in total; under 45% of them show up just once. In total, the top ten clones hold about 4.1% of the sample.

The sample is drawn from a study of Graves' ophthalmopathy and Graves' hyperthyroidism (dated by TCRdb to 2017 to 2018). A note on the overall study: A patient counted as having stable hyperthyroidism if there was no progression to ophthalmopathy within 18 months of follow-up. To explore V-J signatures distinguishing ophthalmopathy from hyperthyroidism, a discovery set of around 100 patients (fewer than 45 ophthalmopathy, roughly 60 stable hyperthyroidism) was enrolled. After sampling, hyperthyroidism patients received methimazole starting at 30 mg daily, and ophthalmopathy patients received high-dose intravenous methylprednisolone. The study used TCR beta repertoire signatures to distinguish Graves' ophthalmopathy from Graves' hyperthyroidism and to predict progression to ophthalmopathy. In total, under 150 blood samples were TCR-sequenced: 40 to 45 ophthalmopathy, 75 hyperthyroidism and around 17 hyperthyroidism-to-ophthalmopathy patients. An independent validation cohort was composed of some 19 hyperthyroidism patients and over 15 patients who later progressed from hyperthyroidism to ophthalmopathy. In about six hyperthyroidism patients, the T-cell repertoire of thyroid tissue was compared with the T-cell repertoire of blood.

What the study reported, not specific to this receptor: Most of the expanded thyroid clonotypes with a frequency above 0.001 were also detected in blood, and it was suggested that the thyroid immune response may be reflected by blood repertoires. No statistical method was used to set the sample size in advance, and the investigators knew which group each participant was assigned to. In validation, the model predicted ophthalmopathy progression with more than 70% sensitivity and around 72% specificity; some 13 predicted patients were CT-confirmed with GO in a median of about 6.1 months. The 13-signature model separated ophthalmopathy from stable hyperthyroidism with approximately 88% sensitivity and about 84% specificity in cross-validation, and 80%/75% in the test set.

This receptor was taken from an adult man with Graves' hyperthyroidism. This chain is built from TRBV2 and TRBJ2-3; matching of 7 bases hints at TRBD2 as the D gene. The sequenced sample consisted of peripheral blood or thyroid tissue (not recorded which). The nucleotide sequence is TGTGCCACCGACGCCGCGGGGGCCCTCACAGATACGCAGTATTTT. Its protein product is CATDAAGALTDTQYF.